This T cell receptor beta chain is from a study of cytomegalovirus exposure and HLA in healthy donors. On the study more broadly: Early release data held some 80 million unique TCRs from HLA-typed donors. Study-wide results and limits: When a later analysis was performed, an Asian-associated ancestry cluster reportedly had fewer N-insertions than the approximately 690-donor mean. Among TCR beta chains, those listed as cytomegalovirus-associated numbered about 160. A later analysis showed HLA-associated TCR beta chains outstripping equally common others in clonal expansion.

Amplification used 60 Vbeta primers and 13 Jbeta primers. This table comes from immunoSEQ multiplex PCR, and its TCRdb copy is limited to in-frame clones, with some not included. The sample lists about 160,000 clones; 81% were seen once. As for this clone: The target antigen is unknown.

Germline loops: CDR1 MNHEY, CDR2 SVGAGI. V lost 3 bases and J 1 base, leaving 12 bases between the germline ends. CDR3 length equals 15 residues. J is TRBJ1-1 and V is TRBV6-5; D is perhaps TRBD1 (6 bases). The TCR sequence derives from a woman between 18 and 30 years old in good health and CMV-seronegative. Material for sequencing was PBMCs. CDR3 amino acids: CASSYFGGTNTEAFF. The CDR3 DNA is TGTGCCAGCAGTTATTTTGGGGGCACGAACACTGAAGCTTTCTTT.